A selection of T cell receptor beta chains follows, all from one sample in a study of neurological immune-mediated disorders. TCRdb re-derived calls from the 5' RACE reads in MiXCR, one entry per CDR3 protein. The data hold 65,000 to 70,000 distinct CDR3 sequences, with around 3.9% observed a single time. Sequences were obtained from PBMCs. The source of these receptors is a man between 25 and 39 years old with multiple sclerosis. Each CDR3 is given without its conserved first and last residue.

v_call	j_call	cdr3_aa
TRBV9	TRBJ2-3	ASSVATRGGGDTQY
TRBV5-6	TRBJ2-1	ASSLFRYLQNEQF
TRBV7-2	TRBJ2-1	ASSLGWDNEQF
TRBV20-1	TRBJ2-3	SARDDRGAQVEQY
TRBV6-6	TRBJ1-5	ASSAGIREIFQPQH
TRBV5-5	TRBJ1-4	ASSLAGGREKLF
TRBV10-3	TRBJ2-7	AMPRGGSPYEQY
TRBV4-3	TRBJ2-7	ASSPGRHSYEQY
TRBV6-6	TRBJ2-6	ASSQTGGSGANVLT
TRBV5-1	TRBJ2-2	ASSAGGRNTGELF
TRBV20-1	TRBJ2-7	SARVQTGGYEQY
TRBV5-1	TRBJ2-3	ASNGQGSRTDTQY
TRBV7-9	TRBJ2-5	ASSLASLYQETQY
TRBV11-2	TRBJ1-2	ASSSGRWTGVYGYT
TRBV20-1	TRBJ2-3	SAPRQGSTDTQY
TRBV5-1	TRBJ1-2	ASSRMTGDISGYT
TRBV12-3/TRBV12-4	TRBJ2-3	ASSLRQNTDTQY
TRBV20-1	TRBJ2-2	SARRLAGGRTGELF
TRBV5-6	TRBJ1-5	ASSLTGTGNQPQH
TRBV6-5	TRBJ2-3	ASSFDRVGTDTQY
TRBV6-6	TRBJ2-5	ASSFTSGGLGTQY
TRBV25-1	TRBJ1-1	ASSAGTAGEAF
TRBV6-5	TRBJ1-6	ASSLFAGTLNSPLH
TRBV6-6	TRBJ2-1	ASSWSLAGGGNEQF
TRBV5-6	TRBJ2-7	ASSRPQGYSYEQY